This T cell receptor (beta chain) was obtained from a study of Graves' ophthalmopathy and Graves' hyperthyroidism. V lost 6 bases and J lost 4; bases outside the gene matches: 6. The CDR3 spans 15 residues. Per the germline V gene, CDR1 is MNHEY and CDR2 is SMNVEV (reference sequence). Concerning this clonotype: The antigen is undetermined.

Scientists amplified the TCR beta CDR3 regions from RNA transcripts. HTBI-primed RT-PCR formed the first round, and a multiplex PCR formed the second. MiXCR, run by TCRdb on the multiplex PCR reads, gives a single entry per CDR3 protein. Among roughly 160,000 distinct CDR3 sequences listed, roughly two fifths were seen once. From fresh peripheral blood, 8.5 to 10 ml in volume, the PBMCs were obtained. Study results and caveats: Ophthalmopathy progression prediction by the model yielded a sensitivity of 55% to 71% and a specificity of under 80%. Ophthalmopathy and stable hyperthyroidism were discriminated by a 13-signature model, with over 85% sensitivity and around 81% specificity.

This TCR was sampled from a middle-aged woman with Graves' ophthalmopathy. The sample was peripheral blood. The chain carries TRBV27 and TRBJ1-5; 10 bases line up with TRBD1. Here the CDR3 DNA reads TGTGCCAGCAGGCTGACAGGGGGCGGGAATCAGCCCCAGCATTTT. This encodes CASRLTGGGNQPQHF.